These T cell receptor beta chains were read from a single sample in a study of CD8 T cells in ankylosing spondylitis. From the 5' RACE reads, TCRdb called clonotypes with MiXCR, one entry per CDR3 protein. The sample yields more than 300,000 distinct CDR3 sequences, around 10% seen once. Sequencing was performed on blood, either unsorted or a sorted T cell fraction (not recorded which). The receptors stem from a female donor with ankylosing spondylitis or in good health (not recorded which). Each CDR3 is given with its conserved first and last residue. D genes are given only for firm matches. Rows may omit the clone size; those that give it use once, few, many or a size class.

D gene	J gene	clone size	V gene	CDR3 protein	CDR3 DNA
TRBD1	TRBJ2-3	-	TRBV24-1	CATSVQGSADTQYF	TGTGCCACCAGTGTACAGGGGAGCGCAGATACGCAGTATTTT
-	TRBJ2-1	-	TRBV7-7	CASSPSGWGNEQFF	TGTGCTAGCAGCCCTTCAGGGTGGGGGAATGAGCAGTTCTTC
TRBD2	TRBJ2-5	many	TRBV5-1	CASSSGTSRETQYF	TGCGCCAGCAGCTCCGGGACTAGCAGGGAGACCCAGTACTTC
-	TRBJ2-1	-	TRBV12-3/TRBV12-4	CASGWAYNEQFF	TGTGCCAGCGGTTGGGCCTACAATGAGCAGTTCTTC
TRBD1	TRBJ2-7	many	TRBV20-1	CSARGPGQGPYEQYF	TGCAGTGCTAGAGGCCCGGGACAGGGTCCCTACGAGCAGTACTTC
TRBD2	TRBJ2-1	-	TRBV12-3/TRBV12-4	CASSRRLAKMNEQFF	TGTGCCAGCAGTAGACGACTAGCGAAAATGAATGAGCAGTTCTTC
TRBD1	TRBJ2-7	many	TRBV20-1	CSARGGQGKHEQYF	TGCAGTGCTAGAGGGGGACAGGGTAAGCACGAGCAGTACTTC
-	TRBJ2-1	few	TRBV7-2	CASSLSYLSYNEQFF	TGTGCCAGCAGCTTAAGTTATCTCTCCTACAATGAGCAGTTCTTC
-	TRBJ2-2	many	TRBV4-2	CASSQEPSLGKHGELFF	TGTGCCAGCAGCCAAGAACCCTCTCTCGGGAAACACGGGGAGCTGTTTTTT
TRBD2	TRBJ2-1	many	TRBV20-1	CSARGAAGGQDEQFF	TGCAGTGCTAGAGGTGCAGCGGGGGGCCAGGATGAGCAGTTCTTC
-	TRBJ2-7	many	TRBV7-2	CASSLLGGRLTYEQYF	TGTGCCAGCAGCTTATTAGGGGGGCGTTTGACCTACGAGCAGTACTTC
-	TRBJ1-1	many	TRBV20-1	CSVRETAAFF	TGCAGTGTAAGGGAGACTGCAGCTTTCTTT
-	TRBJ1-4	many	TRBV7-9	CASSLSAAGDYEKLFF	TGTGCCAGCAGCTTATCTGCCGCCGGGGATTATGAAAAACTGTTTTTT
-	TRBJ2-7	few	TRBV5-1	CASSLRGLVYEQYF	TGCGCCAGCAGCTTGCGAGGGCTGGTCTACGAGCAGTACTTC
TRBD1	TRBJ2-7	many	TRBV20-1	CSAIQGAYEQYF	TGCAGTGCTATCCAGGGGGCCTACGAGCAGTACTTC